The clone carrying this T cell receptor beta chain was detected ten times or more. This entry belongs to a study of blood T cell repertoires in COVID-19. Study overall: Acute and convalescent COVID-19 samples came from the United States, Italy and Spain. Sources were T cells, B-cell-depleted T cells, or PBMCs; the material itself was cDNA or gDNA.

Per the original methods: The assay estimated nucleated cells by amplifying reference gene primers. TCRdb keeps only in-frame clones here, not all; method: immunoSEQ multiplex PCR. Clonal size and the V and J genes are those of that table, whereas D and trimming came from the DNA. The profile shows some 150,000 clones, roughly 84% of them singletons. Germline CDR1 is SGHAT and CDR2 is FQNNGV. The CDR3 is 15 amino acids. V was pared by 1 base and J by 0 bases, with 10 bases between. The V gene is TRBV11-2, the J gene TRBJ2-7; D call uncertain. The specimen was peripheral blood. The source of this sequence is a man in his forties or fifties with acute or convalescent COVID-19. Here the CDR3 DNA reads TGTGCCAGCAGCTTAGCCCTCGACAACTCCTACGAGCAGTACTTC. Its translation is CASSLALDNSYEQYF.